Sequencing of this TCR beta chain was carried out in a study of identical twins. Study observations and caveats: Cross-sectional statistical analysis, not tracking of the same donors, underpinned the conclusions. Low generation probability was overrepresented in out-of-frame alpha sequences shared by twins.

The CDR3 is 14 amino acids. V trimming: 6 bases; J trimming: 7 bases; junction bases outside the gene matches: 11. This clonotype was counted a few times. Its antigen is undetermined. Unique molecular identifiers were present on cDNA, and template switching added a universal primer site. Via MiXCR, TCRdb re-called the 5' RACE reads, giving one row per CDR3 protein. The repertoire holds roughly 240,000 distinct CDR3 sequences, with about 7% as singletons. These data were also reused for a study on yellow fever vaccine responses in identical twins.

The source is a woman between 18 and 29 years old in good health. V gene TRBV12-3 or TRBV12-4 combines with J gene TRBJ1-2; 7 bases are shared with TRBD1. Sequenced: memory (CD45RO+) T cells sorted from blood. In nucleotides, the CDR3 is TGTGCCAGCAGACGCTCGACAGGGAACGGTGGCTACACCTTC. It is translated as CASRRSTGNGGYTF.